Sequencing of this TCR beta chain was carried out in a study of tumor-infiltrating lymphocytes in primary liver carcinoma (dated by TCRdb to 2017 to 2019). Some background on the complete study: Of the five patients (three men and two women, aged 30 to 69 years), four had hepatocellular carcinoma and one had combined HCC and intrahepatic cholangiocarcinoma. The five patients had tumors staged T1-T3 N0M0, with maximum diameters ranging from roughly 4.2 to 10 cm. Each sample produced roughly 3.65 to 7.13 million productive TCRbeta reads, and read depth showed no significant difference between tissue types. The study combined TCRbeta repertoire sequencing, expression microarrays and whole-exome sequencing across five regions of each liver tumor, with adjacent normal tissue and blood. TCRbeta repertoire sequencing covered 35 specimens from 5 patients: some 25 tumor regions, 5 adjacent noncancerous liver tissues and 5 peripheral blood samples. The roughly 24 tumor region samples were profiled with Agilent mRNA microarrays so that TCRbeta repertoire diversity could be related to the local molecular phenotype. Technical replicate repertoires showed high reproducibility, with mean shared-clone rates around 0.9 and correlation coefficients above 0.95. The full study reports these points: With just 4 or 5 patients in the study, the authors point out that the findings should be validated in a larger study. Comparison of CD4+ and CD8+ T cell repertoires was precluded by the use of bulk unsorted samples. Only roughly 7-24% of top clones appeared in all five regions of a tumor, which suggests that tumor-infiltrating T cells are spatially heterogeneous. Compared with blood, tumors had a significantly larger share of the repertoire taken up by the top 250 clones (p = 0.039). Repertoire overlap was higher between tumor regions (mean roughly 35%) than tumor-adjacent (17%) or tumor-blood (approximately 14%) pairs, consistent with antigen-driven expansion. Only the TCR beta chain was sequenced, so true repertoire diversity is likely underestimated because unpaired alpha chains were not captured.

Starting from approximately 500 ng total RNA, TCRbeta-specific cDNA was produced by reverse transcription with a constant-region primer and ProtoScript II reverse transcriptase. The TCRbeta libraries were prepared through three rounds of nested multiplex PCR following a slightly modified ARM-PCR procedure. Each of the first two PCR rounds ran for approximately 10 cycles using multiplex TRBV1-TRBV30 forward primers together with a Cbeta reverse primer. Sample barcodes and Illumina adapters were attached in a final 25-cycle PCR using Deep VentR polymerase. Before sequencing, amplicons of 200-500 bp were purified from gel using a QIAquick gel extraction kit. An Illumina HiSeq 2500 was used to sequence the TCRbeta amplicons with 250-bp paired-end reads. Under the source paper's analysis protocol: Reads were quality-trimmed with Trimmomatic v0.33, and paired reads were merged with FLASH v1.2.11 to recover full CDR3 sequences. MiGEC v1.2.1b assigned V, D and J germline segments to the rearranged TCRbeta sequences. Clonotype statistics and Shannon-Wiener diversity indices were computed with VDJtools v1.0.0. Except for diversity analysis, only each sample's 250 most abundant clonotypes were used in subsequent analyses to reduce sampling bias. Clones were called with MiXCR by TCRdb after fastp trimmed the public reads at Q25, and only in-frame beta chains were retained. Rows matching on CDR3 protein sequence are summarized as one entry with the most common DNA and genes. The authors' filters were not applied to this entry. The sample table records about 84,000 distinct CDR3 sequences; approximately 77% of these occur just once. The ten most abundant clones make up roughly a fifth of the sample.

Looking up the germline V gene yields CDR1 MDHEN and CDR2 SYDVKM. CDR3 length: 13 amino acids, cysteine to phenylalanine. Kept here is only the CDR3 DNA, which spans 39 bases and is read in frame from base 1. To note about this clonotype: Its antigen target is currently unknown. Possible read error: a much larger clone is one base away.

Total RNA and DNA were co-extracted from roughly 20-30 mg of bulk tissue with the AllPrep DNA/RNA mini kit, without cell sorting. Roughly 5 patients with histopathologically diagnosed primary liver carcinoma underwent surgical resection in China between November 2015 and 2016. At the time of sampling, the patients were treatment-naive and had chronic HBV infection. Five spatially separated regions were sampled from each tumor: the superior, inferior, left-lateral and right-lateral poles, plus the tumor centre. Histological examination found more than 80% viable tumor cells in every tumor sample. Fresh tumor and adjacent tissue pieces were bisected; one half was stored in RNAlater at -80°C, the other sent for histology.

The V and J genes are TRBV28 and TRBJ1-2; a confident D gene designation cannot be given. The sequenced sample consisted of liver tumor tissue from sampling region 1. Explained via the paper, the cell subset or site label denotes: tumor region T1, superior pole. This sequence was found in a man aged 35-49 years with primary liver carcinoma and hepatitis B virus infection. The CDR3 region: CATSSETLYGYTF. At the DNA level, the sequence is TGTGCCACCAGTTCCGAGACGCTTTATGGCTACACCTTC.